This T cell receptor (beta chain) came from a study of CD8 T cells in Susac syndrome. For the study at large: Each patient with Susac syndrome, at the time of blood draw, was therapy-naive, on corticosteroids, or on intravenous immunoglobulin alone.

The authors carried out high-throughput sequencing of TCR beta. They applied it to CD8+ and CD4+ T cells obtained from blood. Germline V lookup: CDR1 LGHDT, CDR2 YNNKEL (reference sequence). Trimming shortened V by 4 bases and J by 5 bases, and 8 bases separated the two germline ends. This CDR3 region has 12 residues. When the RNA was reverse transcribed, random hexamers were used with an input of 0.5 to 1 ug. Across 54 Vbeta and 13 Jbeta, TCR beta CDR3 was amplified with immunoSEQ multiplex PCR. TCRdb re-called the immunoSEQ multiplex PCR reads with MiXCR, one entry per CDR3 protein. The sample yields under 200,000 distinct CDR3 sequences, 94% seen once.

The receptor comes from a human donor with Susac syndrome. The V and J genes are TRBV3-1 and TRBJ1-1; D not resolved. Source material: CD4+ T cells from PBMCs. CDR3 in DNA: TGTGCCAGCAGCCGCCGAGGGACTGAAGCTTTCTTT. Translating gives CASSRRGTEAFF. Looking up the rest from reference TRBV3-1 and TRBJ1-1 gives the full variable domain: DTAVSQTPKYLVTQMGNDKSIKCEQNLGHDTMYWYKQDSKKFLKIMFSYNNKELIINETVPNRFSPKSPDKAHLNLHINSLELGDSAVYFCASSRRGTEAFFGQGTRLTVV.